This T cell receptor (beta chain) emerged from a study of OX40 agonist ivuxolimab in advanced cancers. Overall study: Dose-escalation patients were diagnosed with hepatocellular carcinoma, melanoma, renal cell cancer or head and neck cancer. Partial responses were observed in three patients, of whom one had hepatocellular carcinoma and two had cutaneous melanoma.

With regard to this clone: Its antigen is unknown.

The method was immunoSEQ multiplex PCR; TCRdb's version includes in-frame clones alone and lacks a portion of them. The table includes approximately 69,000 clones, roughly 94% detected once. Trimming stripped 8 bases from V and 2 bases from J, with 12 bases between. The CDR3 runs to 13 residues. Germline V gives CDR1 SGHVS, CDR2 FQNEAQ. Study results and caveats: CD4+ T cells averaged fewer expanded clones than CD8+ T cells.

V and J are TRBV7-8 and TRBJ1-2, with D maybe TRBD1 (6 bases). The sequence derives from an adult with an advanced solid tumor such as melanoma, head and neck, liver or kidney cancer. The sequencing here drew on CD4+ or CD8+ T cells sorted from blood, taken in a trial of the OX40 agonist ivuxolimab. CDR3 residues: CASLNRENYGYTF. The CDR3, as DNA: TGTGCCAGCCTTAACAGGGAGAACTATGGCTACACCTTC.